One sample yielded the 8 T cell receptor beta chains listed below, sequenced in a study of blood T cell repertoires in COVID-19 (dated by TCRdb to 2018 to 2020). To prepare the library, the immunoSEQ multiplex PCR assay was applied. TCRdb stores this immuneACCESS table with in-frame sequences only. Part of the clones is absent; in the studies checked, under half of the shortfall reflects unresolved V genes, and no reason is known for the rest. Counted in this sample were approximately 30,000 clones; around 73% of them appeared once. Clones ranked in the top ten supply 7% to 8.5% of the sample. The material sequenced was peripheral blood. These receptors originate from a woman in her fifties or sixties with acute or convalescent COVID-19.

This rearrangement joins TRBV30 to TRBJ2-1, with 8 bases aligning to TRBD2. V was pared by 2 bases and J by 4 bases, with 4 bases of the junction left unmatched. CDR1 is GTSNPN, CDR2 SVGIG, per germline (reference sequence). The CDR3 covers 14 residues. The CDR3 here is CAWSSGGAYNEQFF. In DNA, the CDR3 is TGTGCCTGGAGTAGCGGGGGAGCTTACAATGAGCAGTTCTTC.

The V gene is TRBV28, the J gene TRBJ1-3, with 7 bases fitting TRBD1. CDR1 MDHEN and CDR2 SYDVKM come from the germline V gene. This CDR3 has 15 residues. The trim removed 10 bases at V and 0 bases at J, leaving 9 bases unmatched. In DNA form, the CDR3 reads TGTGCCATTAACCGGGACAGATTCTCTGGAAACACCATATATTTT. This codes for CAINRDRFSGNTIYF.

This clone was recorded a few times. V usage is TRBV5-4 and J usage is TRBJ2-7; TRBD2 matches at 7 bases. Per germline, CDR1 SGHNT and CDR2 YYREEE (reference sequence). The ends lost 2 bases at V and 2 bases at J; junction bases unmatched: 7. The CDR3 loop spans 15 amino acids. The CDR3 DNA follows: TGTGCCAGCAGCTTCGTCGGGGGGTCTACCTACGAGCAGTACTTC. Encoded protein: CASSFVGGSTYEQYF.

The chain combines TRBV19 with TRBJ1-1, with D possibly being TRBD1 (6 bases). V lost 7 bases and J lost 0, with 24 bases in between. CDR1 is LNHDA, CDR2 SQIVND, per germline (reference sequence). The CDR3 totals 18 residues. The CDR3 DNA is TGTGCCAGTATTGGTCCGGGCCGCCACGACAGGTTGAACACTGAAGCTTTCTTT. It translates to CASIGPGRHDRLNTEAFF.

The chain has TRBV5-1 and TRBJ2-7; 7 nucleotides align to TRBD1. Germline CDR1 is SGHRS and CDR2 is YFSETQ. Trimming cost V 2 bases and J 0 bases; bases outside gene matches: 11. This CDR3 is 17 amino acids long. This chain's CDR3 is CASSFTLTGPSSYEQYF. CDR3 in DNA: TGCGCCAGCAGCTTCACCCTGACAGGGCCGAGCTCCTACGAGCAGTACTTC.

The V and J genes are TRBV7-8 and TRBJ1-1; 8 bases match TRBD1. Germline loops: CDR1 SGHVS, CDR2 FQNEAQ. With 3 bases clipped from V and 3 bases from J, the junction kept 0 bases outside the gene matches. The CDR3 spans 13 residues. CDR3 nucleotides: TGTGCCAGCAGCTTGACAGGGGACACTGAAGCTTTCTTT. Its protein product is CASSLTGDTEAFF.

The chain employs TRBV7-9 and TRBJ1-1; 7 bases map to TRBD1. The trim removed 5 bases at V and 5 bases at J, leaving 11 bases unmatched. The CDR3 runs 15 residues. Germline loops: CDR1 SEHNR, CDR2 FQNEAQ (reference sequence). CDR3 in amino acids: CASSPAGTVYTEAFF. CDR3 nucleotide sequence: TGTGCCAGCAGCCCGGCCGGGACAGTCTATACTGAAGCTTTCTTT.

The sample holds a few counts of this clone. The junction departs from germline at one end; a sequencing error may be responsible. V is TRBV6-1 and J is TRBJ2-7; D call uncertain. Germline CDR1 and CDR2: MNHNS and SASEGT. There are 14 residues in the CDR3. The CDR3 region is CASREDPRSYEQYF. CDR3 sequence (DNA): TGTGCCAGCAGAGAAGACCCGCGGAGCTACGAGCAGTACTTC.